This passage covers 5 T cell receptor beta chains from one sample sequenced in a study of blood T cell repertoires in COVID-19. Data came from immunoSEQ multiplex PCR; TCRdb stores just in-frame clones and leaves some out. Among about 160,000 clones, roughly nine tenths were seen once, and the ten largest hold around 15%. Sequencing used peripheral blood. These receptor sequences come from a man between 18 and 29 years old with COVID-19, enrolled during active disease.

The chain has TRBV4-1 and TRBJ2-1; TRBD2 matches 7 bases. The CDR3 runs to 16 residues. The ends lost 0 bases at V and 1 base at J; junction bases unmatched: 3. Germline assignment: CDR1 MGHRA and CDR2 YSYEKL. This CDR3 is CASSQETSDSYNEQFF. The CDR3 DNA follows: TGCGCCAGCAGCCAAGAAACTAGCGATTCCTACAATGAGCAGTTCTTC.

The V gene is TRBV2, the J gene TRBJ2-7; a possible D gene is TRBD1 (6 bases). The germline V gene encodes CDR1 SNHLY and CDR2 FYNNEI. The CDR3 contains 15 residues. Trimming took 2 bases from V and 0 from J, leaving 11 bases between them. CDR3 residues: CASSERTVRSYEQYF. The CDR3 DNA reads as TGTGCCAGCAGTGAAAGGACAGTACGCTCCTACGAGCAGTACTTC.

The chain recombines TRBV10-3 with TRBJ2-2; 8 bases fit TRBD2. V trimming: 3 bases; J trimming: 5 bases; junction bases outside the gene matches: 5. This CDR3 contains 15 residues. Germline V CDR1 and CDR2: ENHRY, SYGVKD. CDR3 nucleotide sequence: TGTGCCATCAGTGAAGGACTAGCAGAAACCGGGGAGCTGTTTTTT. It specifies CAISEGLAETGELFF.

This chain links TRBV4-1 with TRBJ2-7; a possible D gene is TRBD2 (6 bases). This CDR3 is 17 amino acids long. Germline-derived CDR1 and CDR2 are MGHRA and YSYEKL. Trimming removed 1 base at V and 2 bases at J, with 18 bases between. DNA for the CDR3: TGCGCCAGCAGCCAAGTAGGAGGGCCCTCCGCGACCTACGAGCAGTACTTC. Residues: CASSQVGGPSATYEQYF.

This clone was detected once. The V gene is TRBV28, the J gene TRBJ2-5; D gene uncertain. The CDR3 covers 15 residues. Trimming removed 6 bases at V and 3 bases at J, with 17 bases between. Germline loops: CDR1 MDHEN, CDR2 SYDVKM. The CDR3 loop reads CASRPLHYTEETQYF. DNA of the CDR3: TGTGCCAGCAGGCCCCTCCACTATACCGAAGAGACCCAGTACTTC.